This entry lists 20 T cell receptor beta chains sequenced from one sample in a study of T cell responses to AZD1222 COVID-19 vaccine. TCRdb's table, derived via immunoSEQ multiplex PCR, lists solely in-frame clones and lacks some. Of approximately 150,000 clones in the sample, 85% to 95% are singletons; the top ten hold roughly 1%. The sample was peripheral blood, taken on day 0 of AZD1222 vaccination. The receptors stem from an adult in good health.

The chain couples TRBV7-8 to TRBJ2-7, with 8 bases lining up with TRBD2. The CDR3 sequence is 16 residues long. CDR1 is SGHVS, CDR2 FQNEAQ, per germline. V lost 5 bases to trimming and J lost 6 bases; unmatched junction nucleotides: 15. In DNA, the CDR3 is TGTGCCAGCAGCCTTCCGGGGGCTAGCGGGTTCCTCGAGCAGTACTTC. The encoded protein is CASSLPGASGFLEQYF.

This chain joins TRBV18 and TRBJ2-2; 14 bases are shared with TRBD2. Unmatched junction bases numbered 0, after V lost 3 bases and J lost 0 bases. The CDR3 has 17 residues. Germline lookup yields CDR1 KGHSH and CDR2 LQKENI. The CDR3 sequence is CASSPGLAGANTGELFF. CDR3 DNA: TGTGCCAGCTCACCGGGACTAGCGGGGGCGAACACCGGGGAGCTGTTTTTT.

V gene TRBV5-6 combines with J gene TRBJ1-2; the match to TRBD1 covers 8 bases. This CDR3 contains 15 residues. Germline assignment: CDR1 SGHDT and CDR2 YYEEEE. With V trimmed by 5 bases and J by 0 bases, 6 bases remained unmatched. CDR3 sequence (DNA): TGTGCCAGCAGATCCGGACAGGGCGCTAACTATGGCTACACCTTC. Translated, it gives CASRSGQGANYGYTF. Supplemented by reference TRBV5-6 and TRBJ1-2, the full variable domain reads DAGVTQSPTHLIKTRGQQVTLRCSPKSGHDTVSWYQQALGQGPQFIFQYYEEEERQRGNFPDRFSGHQFPNYSSELNVNALLLGDSALYLCASRSGQGANYGYTFGSGTRLTVV.

The chain uses TRBV7-9 and TRBJ1-5, with unresolved D. This CDR3 comprises 13 residues. V lost 1 base, J lost 7 bases, and 8 bases lay in between. CDR1 is SEHNR and CDR2 is FQNEAQ in the germline V gene (reference sequence). The CDR3: CASSLGPGQPQHF. The CDR3 DNA follows: TGTGCCAGCAGCTTAGGGCCGGGGCAGCCCCAGCATTTT.

J is TRBJ2-3 and V is TRBV5-4; 7 nucleotides line up with TRBD2. The CDR3 covers 14 residues. V lost 6 bases to trimming and J lost 2 bases; unmatched junction nucleotides: 6. Germline V lookup: CDR1 SGHNT, CDR2 YYREEE (reference sequence). CDR3 DNA sequence: TGTGCCAGCACCCGCGGGGGAACCACAGATACGCAGTATTTT. Protein sequence: CASTRGGTTDTQYF.

The chain couples TRBV15 to TRBJ2-7; 8 bases fit TRBD1. The germline V gene has CDR1 LNHNV and CDR2 YYDKDF (reference sequence). The length of the CDR3 is 14 residues. Trimming removed 4 bases from V and 3 bases from J; junction bases left unmatched: 5. This CDR3 is CATSKHRGDYEQYF. The CDR3 DNA reads as TGTGCCACCAGCAAACACAGGGGGGACTACGAGCAGTACTTC.

This rearrangement joins TRBV6-5 to TRBJ2-5; 8 positions agree with TRBD1. The V segment lost 5 bases and the J segment 0 bases; nucleotides outside the gene matches: 2. Germline V gene sequence: CDR1 MNHEY, CDR2 SVGAGI. The CDR3 covers 14 residues. CDR3 protein: CASSPGGHQETQYF. CDR3 nucleotides: TGTGCCAGCAGTCCAGGGGGCCACCAAGAGACCCAGTACTTC.

The rearrangement joins TRBV19 to TRBJ1-1; weak D call: TRBD1 (5 bases). Trimming left V 1 base short and J 1 base short, with 10 bases between. CDR1 is LNHDA and CDR2 is SQIVND in the germline V gene (reference sequence). The CDR3 loop spans 15 amino acids. Here the CDR3 DNA reads TGTGCCAGTAGTATAGGGGCAGGGCCGAACACTGAAGCTTTCTTT. It translates to CASSIGAGPNTEAFF. Full variable domain (remainder filled in from reference TRBV19 and TRBJ1-1): DGGITQSPKYLFRKEGQNVTLSCEQNLNHDAMYWYRQDPGQGLRLIYYSQIVNDFQKGDIAEGYSVSREKKESFPLTVTSAQKNPTAFYLCASSIGAGPNTEAFFGQGTRLTVV.

The V call is TRBV10-1, the J call TRBJ1-2, with 8 bases lining up with TRBD1. CDR1 is WNHNN, CDR2 SYGVQD, per germline (reference sequence). CDR3 size: 13 residues. The junction had 5 bases not matched to a gene; V was cut back by 6 bases and J by 5 bases. CDR3 DNA: TGCGCCAGCAGCCCCGGGACAGGTTATGGCTACACCTTC. The encoded protein is CASSPGTGYGYTF.

The chain joins TRBV7-8 to TRBJ1-5; D remains unclear. Germline lookup yields CDR1 SGHVS and CDR2 FQNEAQ. The CDR3 runs to 14 residues. V shed 3 bases and J shed 6 bases, with 12 bases lying between them. The CDR3 spells CASSFFDTLQPQHF. The CDR3 nucleotides are TGTGCCAGCAGCTTCTTCGACACGCTTCAGCCCCAGCATTTT.

A word on this clone: Other DNA sequences in this sample translate to the same CDR3. V is TRBV30 and J is TRBJ2-2; D not resolved. The germline V gene has CDR1 GTSNPN and CDR2 SVGIG (reference sequence). The CDR3 runs to 12 residues. Trimming cost V 3 bases and J 2 bases, with 4 bases left between them. The CDR3 nucleotides are TGTGCCTGGAGCCAAAACACCGGGGAGCTGTTTTTT. As protein: CAWSQNTGELFF.

The chain employs TRBV24-1 and TRBJ1-2; D is unclear. The CDR3 loop spans 17 amino acids. Germline V gives CDR1 KGHDR, CDR2 SFDVKD. V lost 7 bases and J 3 bases, leaving 23 bases between the germline ends. The CDR3 reads CATRPPHSGLGDYGYTF. The CDR3 coding sequence is TGTGCCACCAGGCCGCCCCACAGTGGGCTCGGGGACTATGGCTACACCTTC.

This sequence joins TRBV12-3 or TRBV12-4 and TRBJ1-1, with a weak D call TRBD1 (5 bases). This CDR3 is 13 amino acids long. Trimming stripped 6 bases from V and 1 base from J, with 9 bases between. As DNA, the CDR3 is TGTGCCAGCAGACCGACAGAGAACACTGAAGCTTTCTTT. It is translated as CASRPTENTEAFF.

This chain connects TRBV10-3 to TRBJ2-1; TRBD2 aligns across 7 bases. The CDR3 has 13 amino acids. Germline CDR1 is ENHRY and CDR2 is SYGVKD. V shed 8 bases and J 7 bases; nucleotides not matched to a gene: 8. The CDR3: CAIEGAGENEQFF. DNA of the CDR3: TGTGCCATCGAAGGGGCGGGGGAAAATGAGCAGTTCTTC.

The chain has TRBV20-1 and TRBJ1-1; TRBD1 is a possible D gene (5 bases). The germline V gene has CDR1 DFQATT and CDR2 SNEGSKA (reference sequence). This CDR3 is 11 amino acids long. V was shortened by 6 bases and J by 5 bases, with 10 bases between the two germline ends. In DNA, the CDR3 is TGCAGTGCGGAGGGGCGGACTGAAGCTTTCTTT. Protein sequence: CSAEGRTEAFF.

The V call is TRBV5-1, the J call TRBJ1-5; a possible D gene is TRBD1 (5 bases). Germline V gives CDR1 SGHRS, CDR2 YFSETQ. Trimming stripped 2 bases from V and 7 bases from J, with 13 bases between. The CDR3 has 14 amino acids. As DNA, the CDR3 is TGCGCCAGCAGCTTTGTGGCAGGGCGACAGCCCCAGCATTTT. Translating gives CASSFVAGRQPQHF.

This clone appeared once. The V gene is TRBV7-3, the J gene TRBJ1-1, with D perhaps TRBD1 (6 bases). This CDR3 is 16 amino acids long. Germline V gene lookup returns CDR1 SGHTA and CDR2 FQGTGA. Between the trimmed V and J ends, which lost 2 bases and 1 base, there was a span of 14 bases. The CDR3 loop reads CASSLFGTGRNTEAFF. The CDR3 DNA is TGTGCCAGCAGCTTATTCGGTACAGGGCGGAACACTGAAGCTTTCTTT. Together with reference TRBV7-3 and TRBJ1-1, the CDR3 gives the full variable domain: GAGVSQTPSNKVTEKGKYVELRCDPISGHTALYWYRQSLGQGPEFLIYFQGTGAADDSGLPNDRFFAVRPEGSVSTLKIQRTERGDSAVYLCASSLFGTGRNTEAFFGQGTRLTVV.

CDR3 sequence: CASSPGQQTGNTIYF. The CDR3 region has the DNA TGCGCCAGCAGCCCGGGACAGCAGACTGGAAACACCATATATTTT. The gene calls are TRBV5-1 and TRBJ1-3; TRBD1 matches 7 bases. This CDR3 is 15 amino acids long. CDR1 is SGHRS and CDR2 is YFSETQ in the germline V gene. V shed 4 bases, J shed 2 bases, and the junction held 6 bases outside the gene matches.

This chain links TRBV18 with TRBJ1-1, with a weak D call TRBD1 (5 bases). The CDR3 length is 14 residues. Trimming took 1 base from V and 4 from J, leaving 10 bases between them. In germline, CDR1 is KGHSH, CDR2 LQKENI. In nucleotides, the CDR3 is TGTGCCAGCTCACCACGGACATCTTTCACTGAAGCTTTCTTT. Protein product: CASSPRTSFTEAFF. Supplemented by reference TRBV18 and TRBJ1-1, the full variable domain reads NAGVMQNPRHLVRRRGQEARLRCSPMKGHSHVYWYRQLPEEGLKFMVYLQKENIIDESGMPKERFSAEFPKEGPSILRIQQVVRGDSAAYFCASSPRTSFTEAFFGQGTRLTVV.

V and J are TRBV7-6 and TRBJ2-2; D is uncertain. V lost 1 base to trimming and J lost 5 bases, with 8 bases between them. CDR1 SGHVS and CDR2 FNYEAQ come from the germline V gene. The length of the CDR3 is 14 residues. The CDR3 loop reads CASSLVGWTGELFF. CDR3 DNA sequence: TGTGCCAGCAGCTTAGTTGGGTGGACCGGGGAGCTGTTTTTT.